This TCR beta chain was documented in a study of control samples from healthy donors and cancer patients. TCRdb's copy holds only in-frame clones and misses some; the assay was immunoSEQ multiplex PCR. The repertoire has 100,000 to 150,000 clones, roughly 89% of them found once; the top ten carry more than 6.5%. The CDR3 is 16 amino acids. The junction had 16 bases not matched to a gene; V was cut back by 6 bases and J by 8 bases. The germline V gene has CDR1 LGHNA and CDR2 YNFKEQ. This TCR derives from a man in his forties or fifties with head and neck cancer. This sequence joins TRBV4-2 and TRBJ1-2; TRBD1 matches 9 bases. Material for sequencing was PBMCs. The CDR3 region is CASRPMTGTGREGYTF. CDR3 nucleotide sequence: TGTGCCAGCAGGCCTATGACCGGGACAGGGAGAGAAGGCTACACCTTC.